These 28 T cell receptor beta chains were sequenced from one sample in a study of T cell repertoires in cytomegalovirus infection. TCRdb ran MiXCR on the reads and lists one entry per CDR3 protein. The sample has fewer than 400,000 distinct CDR3 sequences, 18% seen once. Specimen: PBMCs. Receptor source: a human donor in good health (CMV status not recorded). Some clones in this sample may be carry-over from other donors' samples.

The V and J genes are TRBV7-6 and TRBJ1-2; no firm D call. The germline V and J ends were trimmed by 5 bases and 8 bases, with 18 bases remaining between them. This CDR3 contains 14 residues. The germline gives CDR1 SGHVS, CDR2 FNYEAQ. The CDR3: CASSPPRLPRGYTF. The CDR3 DNA reads TGTGCCAGCAGCCCACCCCGACTTCCGAGGGGCTACACCTTC. The variable domain in full, completed from reference TRBV7-6 and TRBJ1-2, reads GAGVSQSPRYKVTKRGQDVALRCDPISGHVSLYWYRQALGQGPEFLTYFNYEAQQDKSGLPNDRFSAERPEGSISTLTIQRTEQRDSAMYRCASSPPRLPRGYTFGSGTRLTVV.

This clonotype was counted many times. The V call is TRBV7-2, the J call TRBJ2-5; TRBD1 is a possible D gene (5 bases). Trimming left V 5 bases short and J 0 bases short, with 10 bases between. The CDR3 has 14 residues. Germline CDR1 is SGHTA and CDR2 is FQGNSA. The CDR3 DNA reads as TGTGCCAGCAGCCCAGGGCGGTACCAAGAGACCCAGTACTTC. It is translated as CASSPGRYQETQYF. Full variable domain (outside the CDR3, taken from reference TRBV7-2 and TRBJ2-5): GAGVSQSPSNKVTEKGKDVELRCDPISGHTALYWYRQSLGQGLEFLIYFQGNSAPDKSGLPSDRFSAERTGGSVSTLTIQRTQQEDSAVYLCASSPGRYQETQYFGPGTRLLVL.

The V call is TRBV5-4, the J call TRBJ2-4, with D perhaps TRBD2 (5 bases). The germline CDR1 and CDR2 sequences are SGHNT and YYREEE (reference sequence). V lost 0 bases, J lost 10 bases, and 11 bases lay in between. The CDR3 has 13 residues. DNA for the CDR3: TGTGCCAGCAGCTTGGCCTCGGGAATGATTCAGTACTTC. As protein: CASSLASGMIQYF.

In this sample, this clonotype turned up many times. The CDR3 coding sequence is TGTGCCAGCAGCGGACAGGGGATTGTAGATACGCAGTATTTT. It specifies CASSGQGIVDTQYF. The rearrangement joins TRBV6-1 to TRBJ2-3; 9 bases align to TRBD1. V shed 6 bases, J shed 5 bases, and the junction held 6 bases outside the gene matches. Germline values: CDR1 MNHNS, CDR2 SASEGT. The CDR3 has 14 residues.

The V and J genes are TRBV19 and TRBJ2-2, with 8 bases lining up with TRBD1. Unmatched junction bases numbered 8, after V lost 8 bases and J lost 6 bases. This CDR3 region has 14 residues. The germline gives CDR1 LNHDA, CDR2 SQIVND (reference sequence). Here the CDR3 reads CASSPKQGAGELFF. The CDR3 DNA reads TGTGCCAGTTCCCCCAAACAGGGGGCCGGGGAGCTGTTTTTT.

In regard to this clonotype: The junction departs from germline at one end; a sequencing error may be responsible. V is TRBV12-3 or TRBV12-4 and J is TRBJ1-5; TRBD1 matches 11 bases. This CDR3 comprises 19 residues. The CDR3 bases are TGTGCCAGCAGTCTAGCCGGGACAGGGGGACTGCGCGGCAATCAGCCCCAGCATTTT. It encodes CASSLAGTGGLRGNQPQHF.

This chain joins TRBV7-9 and TRBJ2-7; a weak D match, TRBD2 (5 bases). Germline CDR1 is SEHNR and CDR2 is FQNEAQ (reference sequence). The CDR3 covers 17 residues. V was shortened by 5 bases and J by 2 bases, with 22 bases between the two germline ends. In DNA, the CDR3 is TGTGCCAGCAGCCCCAGCGGTCCCAGCTGGAACCCCTACGAGCAGTACTTC. Its translation: CASSPSGPSWNPYEQYF.

In this sample, this clonotype turned up a few times. The chain combines TRBV6-2 or TRBV6-3 with TRBJ2-5; D is undetermined. The germline V gene encodes CDR1 MNHEY and CDR2 SVGEGT. This CDR3 region has 13 residues. The ends were cut back, 4 bases at V and 0 bases at J, with 6 bases in the middle. The CDR3 sequence: CASSSRYQETQYF. CDR3 bases: TGTGCCAGCAGTTCTAGGTACCAAGAGACCCAGTACTTC.

At least ten counts were recorded for this clonotype. The V call is TRBV7-2, the J call TRBJ2-3; no reliable D call. Germline CDR1 is SGHTA and CDR2 is FQGNSA. The CDR3 has 14 residues. V was cut by 5 bases and J by 2 bases, with 11 bases left in between. CDR3 bases: TGTGCCAGCAGCCCCAGCCGCATCACAGATACGCAGTATTTT. Translating gives CASSPSRITDTQYF.

The chain couples TRBV28 to TRBJ2-1, with D possibly TRBD1 on 5 matching bases. Germline V CDR1 and CDR2: MDHEN, SYDVKM. V was clipped by 8 bases and J by 0 bases, with 11 bases between them. The CDR3 sequence is 14 residues long. The CDR3 sequence is CASLRGSSYNEQFF. The DNA of the CDR3 is TGTGCCAGCCTTAGGGGAAGCTCCTACAATGAGCAGTTCTTC.

This clonotype was counted between two and nine times. The V call is TRBV3-1, the J call TRBJ2-2, with D perhaps TRBD2 (5 bases). The germline V gene has CDR1 LGHDT and CDR2 YNNKEL (reference sequence). The CDR3 spans 13 residues. Trimming stripped 11 bases from V and 6 bases from J, with 16 bases between. The DNA for the CDR3 is TGTGCCTCAAACCTTGGACTCGCCGGGGAGCTGTTTTTT. This codes for CASNLGLAGELFF.

CDR3 residues: CASSFPKRDTQYF. The CDR3 nucleotides read TGTGCCAGCAGTTTCCCCAAGCGAGATACGCAGTATTTT. This rearrangement joins TRBV12-3 or TRBV12-4 to TRBJ2-3; D uncertain. The CDR3 is 13 amino acids. Trimming left V 3 bases short and J 5 bases short, with 9 bases between.

This clonotype was picked up a small number of times. Written as DNA, the CDR3 is TGTGCCAGCTTAGCGGGCAGGGGGAGTTACGAGCAGTACTTC. Protein product: CASLAGRGSYEQYF. The V call is TRBV2, the J call TRBJ2-7, with D perhaps TRBD1 or TRBD2 (7 bases each). The CDR3 runs 14 residues. V gave up 8 bases and J gave up 4 bases, with 18 bases separating them. Germline CDR1 and CDR2: SNHLY and FYNNEI.

This clonotype is categorized as medium-sized. The rearrangement joins TRBV7-2 to TRBJ1-5, with D hard to call. This CDR3 spans 15 amino acids. CDR1 and CDR2 from the germline V gene are SGHTA and FQGNSA. V lost 1 base and J lost 2, with 9 bases in between. Written as DNA, the CDR3 is TGTGCCAGCAGCTTAGAGGTGCACGGCAATCAGCCCCAGCATTTT. It translates to CASSLEVHGNQPQHF.

V is TRBV5-1 and J is TRBJ2-1, with TRBD2 matching over 10 bases. The V segment lost 7 bases and the J segment 1 base; nucleotides outside the gene matches: 11. The CDR3 is 17 amino acids. CDR1 and CDR2 from the germline V gene are SGHRS and YFSETQ. CDR3 sequence: CASGAAGGPTSYNEQFF. CDR3 DNA: TGCGCCAGCGGGGCAGCGGGAGGGCCAACGTCCTACAATGAGCAGTTCTTC.

This clonotype occurred a few times. The chain joins TRBV7-9 to TRBJ1-2; 9 nucleotides match TRBD1. V was pared by 4 bases and J by 5 bases, with 8 bases of the junction left unmatched. CDR1 and CDR2 from the germline V gene are SEHNR and FQNEAQ (reference sequence). There are 15 residues in the CDR3. The CDR3 region is CASSSKPGTGYGYTF. The DNA of the CDR3 is TGTGCCAGCAGCTCTAAACCCGGGACAGGGTATGGCTACACCTTC. Drawing the rest from reference TRBV7-9 and TRBJ1-2, the complete variable domain is DTGVSQNPRHKITKRGQNVTFRCDPISEHNRLYWYRQTLGQGPEFLTYFQNEAQLEKSRLLSDRFSAERPKGSFSTLEIQRTEQGDSAMYLCASSSKPGTGYGYTFGSGTRLTVV.

This clonotype has more than one count but fewer than ten. V and J are TRBV18 and TRBJ2-4; D gene unclear. The V and J ends lost 6 bases and 4 bases respectively, with 13 bases between them. Germline V lookup: CDR1 KGHSH, CDR2 LQKENI. This CDR3 has 14 residues. CDR3 nucleotide sequence: TGTGCCAGCTCCCCGCCGGCGGCGAAAAACATTCAGTACTTC. Its protein is CASSPPAAKNIQYF.

There are many counts of this clonotype. The gene calls are TRBV7-2 and TRBJ2-5; D is unclear. Germline CDR1 SGHTA, CDR2 FQGNSA. The CDR3 is 15 residues long. The germline V and J ends were trimmed by 3 bases and 4 bases, with 15 bases remaining between them. As DNA, the CDR3 is TGTGCCAGCAGCTTCAGCTCGGCCAGTGGAGAGACCCAGTACTTC. It encodes CASSFSSASGETQYF.

This clonotype was seen ten or more times. This chain uses TRBV7-2 with TRBJ2-7; TRBD2 matches 8 bases. The V segment lost 4 bases and the J segment 5 bases; nucleotides outside the gene matches: 4. CDR1 and CDR2 (germline): SGHTA, FQGNSA. This CDR3 has 13 amino acids. The CDR3 DNA sequence: TGTGCCAGCAGCTGGCAGCGGGAGAACGAGCAGTACTTC. It encodes CASSWQRENEQYF. The full variable domain, completed using reference TRBV7-2 and TRBJ2-7, is GAGVSQSPSNKVTEKGKDVELRCDPISGHTALYWYRQSLGQGLEFLIYFQGNSAPDKSGLPSDRFSAERTGGSVSTLTIQRTQQEDSAVYLCASSWQRENEQYFGPGTRLTVT.

The chain is built from TRBV12-3 or TRBV12-4 and TRBJ1-1; a possible D gene is TRBD1 (6 bases). The CDR3 runs 16 residues. V lost 4 bases and J 2 bases, leaving 17 bases between the germline ends. CDR3 sequence: CASSSGAPLLNTEAFF. The CDR3 nucleotides read TGTGCCAGCAGTTCAGGGGCTCCCTTGTTAAACACTGAAGCTTTCTTT.

This clonotype was found a few times. The rearrangement links TRBV7-2 to TRBJ1-1, with D possibly TRBD1 on 6 matching bases. The CDR3 runs 17 residues. The V and J ends lost 6 bases and 4 bases respectively, with 24 bases between them. Germline V gives CDR1 SGHTA, CDR2 FQGNSA. CDR3 residues: CASRRRGGAGVSTEAFF. Written as DNA, the CDR3 is TGTGCCAGCAGGAGGAGGGGGGGCGCCGGGGTTAGCACTGAAGCTTTCTTT.

This clonotype was counted only a few times. This chain links TRBV15 with TRBJ1-6; D is ambiguous. There are 13 residues in the CDR3. The germline V and J ends were trimmed by 5 bases and 12 bases, with 14 bases remaining between them. Looked up from germline, CDR1 is LNHNV and CDR2 is YYDKDF (reference sequence). The CDR3 is CATSPRTLVPLHF. The CDR3 nucleotides read TGTGCCACCAGCCCCCGGACGTTAGTACCCCTCCACTTT.

This clonotype was observed a few times. This chain links TRBV18 with TRBJ1-1; possible D gene TRBD1, 6 bases. Germline CDR1 is KGHSH and CDR2 is LQKENI. V was trimmed by 2 bases and J by 5 bases, leaving 12 bases between them. The CDR3 is made up of 14 amino acids. The CDR3 bases are TGTGCCAGCTCACCAACAGGGTACGAAACTGAAGCTTTCTTT. Its protein product is CASSPTGYETEAFF. The full variable domain, completed using reference TRBV18 and TRBJ1-1, is NAGVMQNPRHLVRRRGQEARLRCSPMKGHSHVYWYRQLPEEGLKFMVYLQKENIIDESGMPKERFSAEFPKEGPSILRIQQVVRGDSAAYFCASSPTGYETEAFFGQGTRLTVV.

This clonotype was detected only a few times. The rearrangement uses TRBV7-2 and TRBJ2-5; 9 bases fit TRBD1. Germline V CDR1 and CDR2: SGHTA, FQGNSA. The CDR3 covers 14 residues. V lost 1 base to trimming and J lost 8 bases; unmatched junction nucleotides: 5. Written as DNA, the CDR3 is TGTGCCAGCAGCTTAGGCGGGACAGGGATCACCCAGTACTTC. Translation gives CASSLGGTGITQYF.

This clonotype was found a few times. The chain uses TRBV2 and TRBJ1-1; D remains ambiguous. Trimming pared 2 bases from V and 0 bases from J, leaving 13 bases between. CDR3 size: 16 residues. CDR1 and CDR2 (germline): SNHLY, FYNNEI. CDR3 sequence: CASSERERRMNTEAFF. CDR3 sequence (DNA): TGTGCCAGCAGTGAACGGGAGAGACGGATGAACACTGAAGCTTTCTTT.

This clonotype appeared a few times. The chain links TRBV20-1 to TRBJ2-3, with TRBD2 matching 7 bases. V gave up 6 bases and J gave up 0 bases; unmatched junction bases: 9. From germline, CDR1 is DFQATT and CDR2 SNEGSKA (reference sequence). The CDR3 runs to 15 residues. In DNA form, the CDR3 reads TGCAGTGCCCCAATCGCTAGCGGTAGCACAGATACGCAGTATTTT. Translating it yields CSAPIASGSTDTQYF.

This chain joins TRBV28 and TRBJ1-5, with D possibly TRBD1 on 5 matching bases. The ends were cut back, 7 bases at V and 6 bases at J, with 13 bases in the middle. The CDR3 sequence is 13 residues long. In germline, CDR1 is MDHEN, CDR2 SYDVKM. The CDR3 DNA is TGTGCCAGCAACAGGAGGTCGAGTCAGCCCCAGCATTTT. Its protein is CASNRRSSQPQHF.

The rearrangement uses TRBV30 and TRBJ2-2; D is unclear. Germline CDR1 and CDR2: GTSNPN and SVGIG (reference sequence). Between the trimmed V and J ends, which lost 2 bases and 5 bases, there was a span of 12 bases. The CDR3 loop spans 14 amino acids. CDR3 in amino acids: CAWSLLFETGELFF. CDR3 sequence (DNA): TGTGCCTGGAGTCTCCTATTTGAGACCGGGGAGCTGTTTTTT.